This passage covers 25 T cell receptor beta chains from one sample sequenced in a study of vaccination effects on CD4 cells after COVID-19. These receptors lack a known antigen. Method: immunoSEQ multiplex PCR; TCRdb's copy keeps in-frame clones and lacks some. In the table there are about 26,000 clones, around three quarters of which are singletons. Prior to sequencing, the ViraFEST assay stimulated PBMC with viral peptide pools, which expanded the antigen-specific CD4+ T cells. Culture proceeded for more than nine days, and CD4+ T cells were then isolated. The person had PCR-confirmed SARS-CoV-2 infection between March and December 2020. The input for sequencing was CD4+ T cells from PBMCs cultured with HCoV-NL63 spike peptides, taken before COVID-19 vaccination. Source of these receptors: a human donor who had a prior SARS-CoV-2 infection.

In its sample, this clone was seen once. The chain recombines TRBV6-5 with TRBJ2-1, with TRBD2 identical over 9 bases. CDR3 length: 15 amino acids. Germline assignment: CDR1 MNHEY and CDR2 SVGAGI. Trimming removed 7 bases from V and 5 bases from J; junction bases left unmatched: 9. The CDR3 nucleotides read TGTGCCAGCATCGGCGGGGGGGCCAATAACAATGAGCAGTTCTTC. Its protein product is CASIGGGANNNEQFF.

The chain has TRBV7-2 and TRBJ2-5, with a possible D match to TRBD2 (5 bases). The CDR3 has 16 residues. Germline V gene sequence: CDR1 SGHTA, CDR2 FQGNSA. V was shortened by 1 base and J by 6 bases, with 18 bases between the two germline ends. CDR3 sequence (DNA): TGTGCCAGCAGCTTAGGCGGCGGGCTAAAGTGGCAGACCCAGTACTTC. Protein product: CASSLGGGLKWQTQYF.

The rearrangement uses TRBV19 and TRBJ2-6, with D unclear. CDR1 and CDR2 from the germline V gene are LNHDA and SQIVND (reference sequence). Trimming pared 6 bases from V and 0 bases from J, leaving 18 bases between. This CDR3 contains 18 residues. DNA of the CDR3: TGTGCCAGTAGGCCCTCCTGGCAAACCTTCTCTGGGGCCAACGTCCTGACTTTC. Translating gives CASRPSWQTFSGANVLTF. The whole variable domain, filled in from reference TRBV19 and TRBJ2-6, reads DGGITQSPKYLFRKEGQNVTLSCEQNLNHDAMYWYRQDPGQGLRLIYYSQIVNDFQKGDIAEGYSVSREKKESFPLTVTSAQKNPTAFYLCASRPSWQTFSGANVLTFGAGSRLTVL.

This clone was recorded once. V gene TRBV6-2 or TRBV6-3 combines with J gene TRBJ2-2; D remains ambiguous. The germline V and J ends were trimmed by 4 bases and 1 base, with 7 bases remaining between them. Germline values: CDR1 MNHEY, CDR2 SVGEGT. This CDR3 has 14 residues. The CDR3 loop is CASSLRLNTGELFF. The CDR3 coding sequence is TGTGCCAGCAGTTTACGCCTGAACACCGGGGAGCTGTTTTTT.

The chain recombines TRBV4-3 with TRBJ2-3; TRBD1 agrees at 8 bases. The CDR3 consists of 13 residues. From germline, CDR1 is LGHNA and CDR2 YSLEER. Trimming cost V 1 base and J 6 bases; bases outside gene matches: 0. This CDR3 is CASSQGQGDTQYF. In DNA, the CDR3 is TGCGCCAGCAGCCAAGGACAGGGGGATACGCAGTATTTT.

This clone has a single count. The V call is TRBV19, the J call TRBJ2-7, with 11 bases identical to TRBD1. The CDR3 runs 14 residues. The junction had 4 bases not matched to a gene; V was cut back by 8 bases and J by 1 base. Germline CDR1 LNHDA, CDR2 SQIVND (reference sequence). CDR3 protein: CASGGTGGSYEQYF. CDR3 nucleotides: TGTGCCAGTGGGGGGACAGGGGGTTCCTACGAGCAGTACTTC. The variable domain in full, with the rest retrieved from reference TRBV19 and TRBJ2-7, is DGGITQSPKYLFRKEGQNVTLSCEQNLNHDAMYWYRQDPGQGLRLIYYSQIVNDFQKGDIAEGYSVSREKKESFPLTVTSAQKNPTAFYLCASGGTGGSYEQYFGPGTRLTVT.

The CDR3 DNA follows: TGTGCCAGCAGCTTGGTTTTAGGAGGGACAGACAACACTGAAGCTTTCTTT. Its protein product is CASSLVLGGTDNTEAFF. J is TRBJ1-1 and V is TRBV5-6; TRBD1 aligns across 7 bases. The CDR3 extends over 17 amino acids. V gave up 0 bases and J gave up 2 bases; unmatched junction bases: 10. Germline lookup yields CDR1 SGHDT and CDR2 YYEEEE.

This clone occurred a few times. The chain combines TRBV7-9 with TRBJ2-3; D may correspond to TRBD1 or TRBD2 (7 bases each). CDR3 length equals 14 residues. CDR1 is SEHNR and CDR2 is FQNEAQ in the germline V gene (reference sequence). Trimming took 5 bases from V and 6 from J, leaving 15 bases between them. CDR3 in amino acids: CASSDRQGGDTQYF. CDR3 in DNA: TGTGCCAGCAGCGACCGACAGGGAGGGGATACGCAGTATTTT.

V is TRBV19 and J is TRBJ2-7, with a possible D match to TRBD2 (6 bases). Germline assignment: CDR1 LNHDA and CDR2 SQIVND (reference sequence). The CDR3 has 15 residues. Trimming left V 5 bases short and J 0 bases short, with 14 bases between. This CDR3 is CASSLGGALSYEQYF. DNA of the CDR3: TGTGCCAGTAGTCTGGGCGGGGCCCTCTCCTACGAGCAGTACTTC.

The chain combines TRBV12-3 or TRBV12-4 with TRBJ2-5; D unclear. This CDR3 is built from 12 residues. V lost 5 bases, J lost 2 bases, and 6 bases lay in between. The CDR3 region is CASSNGQETQYF. The CDR3 region has the DNA TGTGCCAGCAGTAATGGGCAAGAGACCCAGTACTTC.

V is TRBV5-1 and J is TRBJ1-1, with no clear D. Germline values: CDR1 SGHRS, CDR2 YFSETQ. The CDR3 has 14 residues. Trimming stripped 6 bases from V and 0 bases from J, with 12 bases between. The CDR3 DNA reads as TGCGCCAGCAAACCCGCCTCCATGAACACTGAAGCTTTCTTT. This translates into CASKPASMNTEAFF. Full variable domain (rest looked up from reference TRBV5-1 and TRBJ1-1): KAGVTQTPRYLIKTRGQQVTLSCSPISGHRSVSWYQQTPGQGLQFLFEYFSETQRNKGNFPGRFSGRQFSNSRSEMNVSTLELGDSALYLCASKPASMNTEAFFGQGTRLTVV.

This chain uses TRBV2 with TRBJ2-7; 9 nucleotides match TRBD2. Germline assignment: CDR1 SNHLY and CDR2 FYNNEI. V was pared by 3 bases and J by 10 bases, with 7 bases of the junction left unmatched. The CDR3 has 13 amino acids. The CDR3 here is CASSDTGLASQYF. CDR3 DNA sequence: TGTGCCAGCAGTGACACGGGACTAGCTTCCCAGTACTTC. The variable domain in full, with the rest retrieved from reference TRBV2 and TRBJ2-7, is EPEVTQTPSHQVTQMGQEVILRCVPISNHLYFYWYRQILGQKVEFLVSFYNNEISEKSEIFDDQFSVERPDGSNFTLKIRSTKLEDSAMYFCASSDTGLASQYFGPGTRLTVT.

The CDR3 spells CAISGSLAQANTGELFF. CDR3 sequence (DNA): TGTGCCATCAGTGGGTCGCTAGCGCAAGCGAACACCGGGGAGCTGTTTTTT. This chain joins TRBV10-3 and TRBJ2-2, with D possibly TRBD2 on 6 matching bases. V was cut by 4 bases and J by 0 bases, with 15 bases left in between. The germline gives CDR1 ENHRY, CDR2 SYGVKD. This CDR3 spans 17 amino acids.

This clone was observed a few times. The chain couples TRBV2 to TRBJ1-1, with D unclear. The CDR3 has 13 amino acids. V was pared by 4 bases and J by 0 bases, with 6 bases between. Germline V lookup: CDR1 SNHLY, CDR2 FYNNEI. In nucleotides, the CDR3 is TGTGCCAGCAGTGTCGAGCTGAACACTGAAGCTTTCTTT. It yields the protein CASSVELNTEAFF.

This clone is a singleton in its sample. The chain uses TRBV11-2 and TRBJ2-7; D gene ambiguous. The CDR3 consists of 12 residues. Trimming left V 0 bases short and J 3 bases short, with 3 bases between. Germline CDR1 and CDR2: SGHAT and FQNNGV. The CDR3 bases are TGTGCCAGCAGCTTAGAGATCTACGAGCAGTACTTC. It encodes CASSLEIYEQYF.

The rearrangement links TRBV5-1 to TRBJ1-6, with a weak D call TRBD1 (6 bases). V was cut by 0 bases and J by 4 bases, with 8 bases left in between. Germline V gives CDR1 SGHRS, CDR2 YFSETQ. The CDR3 spans 15 residues. The CDR3 sequence is CASSLVQGYNSPLHF. CDR3 nucleotide sequence: TGCGCCAGCAGCTTGGTACAGGGTTATAATTCACCCCTCCACTTT. Filled out from reference TRBV5-1 and TRBJ1-6, the complete variable domain reads KAGVTQTPRYLIKTRGQQVTLSCSPISGHRSVSWYQQTPGQGLQFLFEYFSETQRNKGNFPGRFSGRQFSNSRSEMNVSTLELGDSALYLCASSLVQGYNSPLHFGNGTRLTVT.

The rearrangement links TRBV6-6 to TRBJ1-2; D is unclear. The CDR3 spans 14 residues. Trimming stripped 4 bases from V and 4 bases from J, with 13 bases between. Germline lookup yields CDR1 MNHNY and CDR2 SVGAGI (reference sequence). CDR3 in DNA: TGTGCCAGCAGTTCTCAAACGACTGGCTATGGCTACACCTTC. Translation: CASSSQTTGYGYTF.

CDR3 bases: TGTGCCAGCAGTGAAGATATATATGAGCAGTTCTTC. The encoded protein is CASSEDIYEQFF. The chain carries TRBV6-1 and TRBJ2-1; no reliable D call. CDR3 length equals 12 residues. Deletions cut 1 base from V and 8 bases from J, with 6 bases between. CDR1 is MNHNS, CDR2 SASEGT, per germline.

The chain's CDR3 is CASGSYGAQYSPLHF. In DNA form, the CDR3 reads TGTGCCTCTGGATCCTACGGGGCCCAGTATTCACCCCTCCACTTT. The chain couples TRBV30 to TRBJ1-6, with a possible D match to TRBD1 (5 bases). The CDR3 totals 15 residues. In germline, CDR1 is GTSNPN, CDR2 SVGIG (reference sequence). V dropped 7 bases and J dropped 8 bases, with 21 bases sitting between them.

V usage is TRBV6-2 or TRBV6-3 and J usage is TRBJ2-4; 7 nucleotides agree with TRBD2. CDR3 size: 12 residues. V lost 4 bases and J lost 8; bases outside the gene matches: 2. Germline CDR1 is MNHEY and CDR2 is SVGEGT. The CDR3 reads CASSWGRDIQYF. The CDR3 DNA sequence: TGTGCCAGCAGTTGGGGGAGGGACATTCAGTACTTC.

The chain joins TRBV11-2 to TRBJ2-3; D unresolved. The V end was cut by 1 base, the J end by 0 bases, with 2 bases between. Germline values: CDR1 SGHAT, CDR2 FQNNGV. This CDR3 contains 13 residues. The CDR3 DNA is TGTGCCAGCAGCTTAGGGAGCACAGATACGCAGTATTTT. Translated, it gives CASSLGSTDTQYF.

V is TRBV6-5 and J is TRBJ2-5, with D uncertain. The germline gives CDR1 MNHEY, CDR2 SVGAGI. Trimming left V 2 bases short and J 2 bases short, with 12 bases between. There are 15 residues in the CDR3. The CDR3, as DNA: TGTGCCAGCAGTTACCTAGGAGTCGGGCAAGAGACCCAGTACTTC. Its protein is CASSYLGVGQETQYF.

The rearrangement uses TRBV13 and TRBJ2-3, with D maybe TRBD1 (5 bases). V lost 3 bases, J lost 2 bases, and 9 bases lay in between. The V gene's germline CDR1 is PRHDT and CDR2 FYEKMQ (reference sequence). CDR3 size: 14 residues. The CDR3 loop is CASSFPGITDTQYF. For the CDR3, the DNA is TGTGCCAGCAGCTTCCCAGGGATCACAGATACGCAGTATTTT.

V gene TRBV2 combines with J gene TRBJ2-1, with 10 bases fitting TRBD1. This CDR3 spans 16 amino acids. With V trimmed by 6 bases and J by 4 bases, 9 bases remained unmatched. Germline V gene lookup returns CDR1 SNHLY and CDR2 FYNNEI. CDR3 coding DNA: TGTGCCAGCAGGCCTCGCCGGGACAGGGGTTACAATGAGCAGTTCTTC. Its translation is CASRPRRDRGYNEQFF.

The chain recombines TRBV25-1 with TRBJ2-3; TRBD2 matches 8 bases. There are 12 residues in the CDR3. Germline CDR1 and CDR2: MGHDK and SYGVNS. V was pared by 11 bases and J by 9 bases, with 10 bases of the junction left unmatched. The CDR3 loop is CAAGGGLGTQYF. CDR3 sequence (DNA): TGTGCCGCCGGGGGGGGACTCGGCACGCAGTATTTT.